This T cell receptor (beta chain) was recovered during a study of post-analysis software for immune sequencing data. Germline CDR1 is DFQATT and CDR2 is SNEGSKA (reference sequence). Between the trimmed V and J ends, which lost 1 base and 0 bases, there was a span of 10 bases. The CDR3 is 15 amino acids. cDNA libraries of TCR beta carried unique molecular identifiers. One entry per CDR3 protein, called by TCRdb with MiXCR from the PCR reads. The top ten hold under 0.7% of the sample, which has about 800,000 distinct CDR3 sequences, approximately 30% seen once. General study results and limits: Included in a set of five TRBV segments more frequent in patients than controls were TRBV5-6, TRBV5-1 and TRBV20-1. Normalized Chao1 diversity was significantly reduced in patients versus controls.

A few counts support this clonotype. Its antigen is currently unknown. V usage is TRBV20-1 and J usage is TRBJ2-1; possible D gene TRBD1, 5 bases. The sequenced sample was blood. The clonotype comes from a girl between 5 and 17 years old with multiple sclerosis. The CDR3 spells CSARAGRVSYNEQFF. CDR3 nucleotides: TGCAGTGCTAGAGCCGGCAGGGTCTCCTACAATGAGCAGTTCTTC.